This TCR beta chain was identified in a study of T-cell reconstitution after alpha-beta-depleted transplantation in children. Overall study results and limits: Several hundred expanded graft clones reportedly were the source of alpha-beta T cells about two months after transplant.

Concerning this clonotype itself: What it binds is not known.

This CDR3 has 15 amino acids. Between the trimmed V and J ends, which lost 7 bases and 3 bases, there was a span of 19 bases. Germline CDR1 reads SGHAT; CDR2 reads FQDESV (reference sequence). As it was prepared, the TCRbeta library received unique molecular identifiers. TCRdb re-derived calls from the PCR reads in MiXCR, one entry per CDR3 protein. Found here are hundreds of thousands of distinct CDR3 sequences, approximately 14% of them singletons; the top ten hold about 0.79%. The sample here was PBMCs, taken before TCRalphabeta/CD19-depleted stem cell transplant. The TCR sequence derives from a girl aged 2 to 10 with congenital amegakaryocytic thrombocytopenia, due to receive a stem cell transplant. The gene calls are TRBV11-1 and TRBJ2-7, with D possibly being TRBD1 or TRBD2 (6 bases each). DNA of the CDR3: TGTGCCAGCAACCTCCGAGGGGGGTATGACTACGAGCAGTACTTC. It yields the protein CASNLRGGYDYEQYF.